These 27 T cell receptor beta chains share one sample of origin, sequenced in a study of technical replicates of blood from a handful of donors. TCRdb keeps only in-frame clones here, not all; method: immunoSEQ multiplex PCR. The repertoire has 70,000 or so clones, about 90% of them found once; the top ten carry 0.42%. Sequenced material: T cells isolated from PBMCs. These TCRs come from a human donor in good health.

CDR3 loop: CASSFRGDEQYF. Here the CDR3 DNA reads TGTGCCAGCAGCTTCAGGGGGGACGAGCAGTACTTC. The J gene is TRBJ2-7, the V gene TRBV7-8; D possibly corresponds to TRBD1 (7 bases). This CDR3 region has 12 residues. V lost 3 bases to trimming and J lost 5 bases, with 8 bases between them. Germline assignment: CDR1 SGHVS and CDR2 FQNEAQ.

This clone occurred once. The chain has TRBV19 and TRBJ2-7, with a weak D call TRBD1 (5 bases). V lost 3 bases, J lost 4 bases, and 10 bases lay in between. The germline CDR1 and CDR2 sequences are LNHDA and SQIVND (reference sequence). There are 13 residues in the CDR3. CDR3 bases: TGTGCCAGTAGTATTCAGGGTCGGTACGAGCAGTACTTC. This gives the protein CASSIQGRYEQYF. The variable domain in full, with the rest retrieved from reference TRBV19 and TRBJ2-7, is DGGITQSPKYLFRKEGQNVTLSCEQNLNHDAMYWYRQDPGQGLRLIYYSQIVNDFQKGDIAEGYSVSREKKESFPLTVTSAQKNPTAFYLCASSIQGRYEQYFGPGTRLTVT.

The V call is TRBV7-2, the J call TRBJ1-2, with 8 bases matching TRBD1. The V gene's germline CDR1 is SGHTA and CDR2 FQGNSA. The CDR3 runs 15 residues. V lost 1 base, J lost 8 bases, and 9 bases stayed unmatched. CDR3 region: CASSLGGTGAQGYTF. For the CDR3, the DNA is TGTGCCAGCAGCTTAGGAGGGACAGGCGCTCAAGGCTACACCTTC.

The rearrangement uses TRBV30 and TRBJ1-3; the D is unclear. The V gene lost 1 base and the J gene lost 4 bases, with 11 bases spanning the gap. From germline, CDR1 is GTSNPN and CDR2 SVGIG (reference sequence). The CDR3 runs to 14 residues. The CDR3 reads CAWSAGLSGNTIYF. CDR3 DNA: TGTGCCTGGAGTGCGGGGTTGTCCGGAAACACCATATATTTT.

The chain has TRBV5-1 and TRBJ1-4; the match to TRBD1 covers 10 bases. Per the germline V gene, CDR1 is SGHRS and CDR2 is YFSETQ. This CDR3 comprises 19 residues. Trimming cost V 4 bases and J 4 bases; bases outside gene matches: 16. The DNA of the CDR3 is TGCGCCAGCAGCCTTTATCGGGGACAGGGGACGATGGTTAATGAAAAACTGTTTTTT. It codes for CASSLYRGQGTMVNEKLFF.

The chain recombines TRBV6-5 with TRBJ2-7; weak D call: TRBD1 (5 bases). V dropped 5 bases and J dropped 3 bases, with 11 bases sitting between them. The CDR3 has 13 amino acids. From germline, CDR1 is MNHEY and CDR2 SVGAGI. The CDR3 reads CASSMTQGYEQYF. The CDR3 DNA is TGTGCCAGCAGTATGACTCAGGGCTACGAGCAGTACTTC.

The J gene is TRBJ2-7, the V gene TRBV29-1; the D gene is possibly TRBD2 (6 bases). Trimming cost V 2 bases and J 3 bases, with 11 bases left between them. CDR3 length: 13 amino acids. Germline V gene data show CDR1 as SQVTM and CDR2 as ANQGSEA. This chain's CDR3 is CSVELPGDYEQYF. The CDR3 DNA is TGCAGCGTTGAACTCCCGGGGGACTACGAGCAGTACTTC.

The chain links TRBV11-2 to TRBJ2-7; TRBD2 matches at 14 bases. Germline assignment: CDR1 SGHAT and CDR2 FQNNGV. The CDR3 is 15 amino acids. V gave up 5 bases and J gave up 4 bases; unmatched junction bases: 4. In DNA, the CDR3 is TGTGCCAGCAGCACAAGACTAGCGGGAGGGTACGAGCAGTACTTC. This gives the protein CASSTRLAGGYEQYF.

CDR3 sequence: CASSAPGLARNEQFF. In nucleotides, the CDR3 is TGTGCCAGCAGTGCTCCGGGACTAGCCAGGAATGAGCAGTTCTTC. The V and J genes are TRBV6-5 and TRBJ2-1; 9 nucleotides line up with TRBD2. Germline assignment: CDR1 MNHEY and CDR2 SVGAGI. Trimming at V came to 5 bases and at J to 7 bases, leaving 9 bases not matched to a gene. The CDR3 length is 15 residues.

V gene TRBV9 combines with J gene TRBJ2-1; TRBD2 is a possible D gene (5 bases). The CDR3 loop spans 16 amino acids. Germline V lookup: CDR1 SGDLS, CDR2 YYNGEE. V was pared by 0 bases and J by 2 bases, with 12 bases between. CDR3 protein: CASSVDKDSAYNEQFF. In DNA, the CDR3 is TGTGCCAGCAGCGTAGACAAGGACTCCGCCTACAATGAGCAGTTCTTC.

V and J are TRBV5-1 and TRBJ2-7; no reliable D call. From germline, CDR1 is SGHRS and CDR2 YFSETQ. Trimming took 7 bases from V and 0 from J, leaving 14 bases between them. The CDR3 sequence is 14 residues long. CDR3 nucleotides: TGCGCCAGCCTGTTACTCCCAAGCTCCTACGAGCAGTACTTC. This sequence encodes CASLLLPSSYEQYF.

V and J are TRBV2 and TRBJ2-1; TRBD2 matches 8 bases. V shed 7 bases and J 6 bases; nucleotides not matched to a gene: 11. Germline V gene data show CDR1 as SNHLY and CDR2 as FYNNEI. This CDR3 has 15 residues. The CDR3 sequence is CASMVTSVFSNEQFF. The CDR3 region has the DNA TGTGCCAGCATGGTGACTAGCGTCTTCTCCAATGAGCAGTTCTTC.

The rearrangement uses TRBV27 and TRBJ1-5, with D hard to call. This CDR3 has 14 residues. Between the trimmed V and J ends, which lost 3 bases and 6 bases, there was a span of 12 bases. Per germline, CDR1 MNHEY and CDR2 SMNVEV (reference sequence). CDR3 sequence: CASSFSQEGQPQHF. The CDR3 DNA is TGTGCCAGCAGTTTTTCCCAGGAGGGTCAGCCCCAGCATTTT.

The rearrangement uses TRBV28 and TRBJ2-7; 11 bases map to TRBD2. This CDR3 region has 16 residues. CDR1 and CDR2 (germline): MDHEN, SYDVKM. The junction had 6 bases not matched to a gene; V was cut back by 3 bases and J by 2 bases. CDR3 residues: CASSFQTSGIPYEQYF. In nucleotides, the CDR3 is TGTGCCAGCAGTTTCCAGACTAGCGGGATCCCCTACGAGCAGTACTTC.

The chain's CDR3 is CASSLSPSGRADTQYF. The CDR3, as DNA: TGTGCCAGCAGCTTATCCCCCAGCGGGAGGGCGGATACGCAGTATTTT. The gene calls are TRBV11-2 and TRBJ2-3, with TRBD2 identical over 10 bases. The V segment lost 2 bases and the J segment 6 bases; nucleotides outside the gene matches: 8. CDR3 length: 16 residues. Germline V gene data show CDR1 as SGHAT and CDR2 as FQNNGV.

The count of this clone is one. Written as DNA, the CDR3 is TGTGCCAGCAGCAACAGACACCTTCCGTACTATGGCTACACCTTC. Encoded protein: CASSNRHLPYYGYTF. V and J are TRBV5-8 and TRBJ1-2; no clear D. Between the trimmed V and J ends, which lost 4 bases and 3 bases, there was a span of 16 bases. From germline, CDR1 is SGHTS and CDR2 YDEGEE. The CDR3 runs 15 residues.

This chain joins TRBV9 and TRBJ2-3; TRBD1 matches at 7 bases. The germline CDR1 and CDR2 sequences are SGDLS and YYNGEE. The V and J ends lost 4 bases and 4 bases, in that order; junction bases with no gene match: 12. The CDR3 sequence is 16 residues long. In DNA, the CDR3 is TGTGCCAGCAGCTCAAGAACTAGGGGGCTCGCAGATACGCAGTATTTT. Its translation: CASSSRTRGLADTQYF.

This clone was found once. V usage is TRBV9 and J usage is TRBJ2-7; D perhaps matches TRBD2 (5 bases). CDR3 length: 11 residues. V was pared by 3 bases and J by 7 bases, with 8 bases between. CDR1 and CDR2 (germline): SGDLS, YYNGEE. The CDR3 here is CASSGTGEQYF. The CDR3 DNA follows: TGTGCCAGCAGCGGGACGGGGGAGCAGTACTTC.

The chain recombines TRBV30 with TRBJ2-7; 8 nucleotides align to TRBD2. This CDR3 spans 15 amino acids. V lost 6 bases, J lost 3 bases, and 13 bases stayed unmatched. The V gene's germline CDR1 is GTSNPN and CDR2 SVGIG (reference sequence). In nucleotides, the CDR3 is TGTGCCTGCATACTAACTAGCGGAACACTCTACGAGCAGTACTTC. This translates into CACILTSGTLYEQYF. Together with reference TRBV30 and TRBJ2-7, the CDR3 gives the full variable domain: SQTIHQWPATLVQPVGSPLSLECTVEGTSNPNLYWYRQAAGRGLQLLFYSVGIGQISSEVPQNLSASRPQDRQFILSSKKLLLSDSGFYLCACILTSGTLYEQYFGPGTRLTVT.

This clone showed up just once. The chain has TRBV5-1 and TRBJ2-7, with 7 nucleotides matching TRBD1. CDR1 and CDR2 from the germline V gene are SGHRS and YFSETQ. This CDR3 has 14 residues. Germline trimming cut 2 bases from V and 5 bases from J; bases unmatched to any gene: 7. CDR3 DNA sequence: TGCGCCAGCAGCTTCACAGGGGTTTACGACGAGCAGTACTTC. It translates to CASSFTGVYDEQYF.

Only one count was recorded for this clone. V gene TRBV7-8 combines with J gene TRBJ2-5; no clear D gene. The CDR3 runs to 14 residues. V was shortened by 3 bases and J by 2 bases, with 10 bases between the two germline ends. Germline loops: CDR1 SGHVS, CDR2 FQNEAQ. CDR3 in amino acids: CASSFRRSQETQYF. The CDR3 DNA follows: TGTGCCAGCAGCTTTAGGCGGTCTCAAGAGACCCAGTACTTC. Complete variable domain (other parts from reference TRBV7-8 and TRBJ2-5): GAGVSQSPRYKVAKRGQDVALRCDPISGHVSLFWYQQALGQGPEFLTYFQNEAQLDKSGLPSDRFFAERPEGSVSTLKIQRTQQEDSAVYLCASSFRRSQETQYFGPGTRLLVL.

This rearrangement joins TRBV6-1 to TRBJ2-5; 11 bases map to TRBD1. CDR1 MNHNS and CDR2 SASEGT come from the germline V gene. This CDR3 contains 15 residues. V lost 1 base to trimming and J lost 5 bases; unmatched junction nucleotides: 3. CDR3 nucleotide sequence: TGTGCCAGCAGTGAAGGGACAGGGGGCCTGGAGACCCAGTACTTC. Residues: CASSEGTGGLETQYF.

This clone has only one observation. The genes are TRBV5-4 and TRBJ2-7; the D gene is possibly TRBD2 (6 bases). Germline V gives CDR1 SGHNT, CDR2 YYREEE (reference sequence). V was pared by 0 bases and J by 0 bases, with 10 bases between. CDR3 size: 15 residues. CDR3 coding DNA: TGTGCCAGCAGCTTGGGAAGCGGGTCCTCCTACGAGCAGTACTTC. Protein product: CASSLGSGSSYEQYF.

This rearrangement joins TRBV6-5 to TRBJ1-2, with a possible D match to TRBD1 (6 bases). Germline V lookup: CDR1 MNHEY, CDR2 SVGAGI. Trimming shortened V by 5 bases and J by 4 bases, and 14 bases separated the two germline ends. This CDR3 contains 14 residues. CDR3 sequence: CASSGTGTFYGYTF. The DNA of the CDR3 is TGTGCCAGCAGTGGTACCGGGACATTCTATGGCTACACCTTC.

The chain links TRBV7-7 to TRBJ2-3; TRBD2 aligns across 7 bases. J lost 3 bases, V lost 6 bases, and 9 bases had no gene match. This CDR3 has 15 residues. Germline CDR1 and CDR2: SSHAT and FNYEAQ (reference sequence). The CDR3 DNA reads TGTGCCAGCAGTTCCGGGACTACACCGACAGATACGCAGTATTTT. Its protein product is CASSSGTTPTDTQYF.

This sequence joins TRBV5-1 and TRBJ2-7, with D possibly TRBD2 on 5 matching bases. The CDR3 consists of 15 residues. CDR1 is SGHRS, CDR2 YFSETQ, per germline. V lost 7 bases and J 4 bases, leaving 21 bases between the germline ends. The chain's CDR3 is CASQLGPWGDYEQYF. As DNA, the CDR3 is TGCGCCAGCCAGCTAGGCCCCTGGGGAGATTACGAGCAGTACTTC.

The V call is TRBV27, the J call TRBJ1-2, with a tentative D call TRBD1 (6 bases). CDR1 and CDR2 from the germline V gene are MNHEY and SMNVEV (reference sequence). There are 13 residues in the CDR3. V shed 2 bases and J shed 7 bases, with 11 bases lying between them. The CDR3 region has the DNA TGTGCCAGCAGTTTAAGGGGGGGCTCTGGCTACACCTTC. Amino acids: CASSLRGGSGYTF.